This TCR beta chain emerged from a study of low-dose radiotherapy and immunotherapy resistance in tumors. Study overall: Members of Cohort 1 were treated with 0.5 Gy per fraction every 2 weeks. The prescribed total PTV dose was 6.5 Gy.

This clonotype was detected ten times or more. V lost 4 bases and J 5 bases, leaving 17 bases between the germline ends. This CDR3 is 15 amino acids long. Germline CDR1 and CDR2: LGHDT and YNNKEL (reference sequence). Sample time point: after trial treatment. Treatment meaning: LDRT plus nivolumab, ipilimumab, low-dose cyclophosphamide and aspirin (RACIN trial). TRAV and TRBV primers primed cDNA for both TCRalpha and TCRbeta. With a V-primer adapter and a constant-region primer, TCRs were amplified for approximately 19 PCR cycles. MiXCR, applied by TCRdb to the reads, yields one record per CDR3 protein. Here the sample spans 100,000 or so distinct CDR3 sequences, 20% being singletons.

Sequencing was performed on PBMCs, taken after low-dose radiotherapy plus immunotherapy. The genes are TRBV3-1 and TRBJ2-5, with a weak D call TRBD2 (5 bases). The receptor's source is a male donor with prostate cancer. The DNA for the CDR3 is TGTGCCAGCAGCCCAGCGGAGCTTCAAGTGGAGACCCAGTACTTC. Its translation is CASSPAELQVETQYF.